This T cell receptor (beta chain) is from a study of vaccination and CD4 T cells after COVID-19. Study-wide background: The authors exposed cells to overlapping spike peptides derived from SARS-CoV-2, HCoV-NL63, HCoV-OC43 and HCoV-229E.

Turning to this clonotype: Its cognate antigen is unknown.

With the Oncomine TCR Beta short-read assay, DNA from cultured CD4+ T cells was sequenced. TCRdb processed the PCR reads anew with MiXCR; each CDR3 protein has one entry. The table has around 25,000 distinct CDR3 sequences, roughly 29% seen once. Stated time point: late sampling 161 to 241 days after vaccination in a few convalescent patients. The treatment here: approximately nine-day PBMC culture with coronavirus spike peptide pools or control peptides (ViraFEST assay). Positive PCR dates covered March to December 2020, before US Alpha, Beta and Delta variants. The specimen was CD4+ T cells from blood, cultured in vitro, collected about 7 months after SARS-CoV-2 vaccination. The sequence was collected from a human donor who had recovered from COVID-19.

DNA of the CDR3: TGTGCCAGCAGTCAAACAGGGTTACCCTACGAGCAGTACTTC. Translated, it gives CASSQTGLPYEQYF. V gene TRBV6-1 combines with J gene TRBJ2-7; D is possibly TRBD1 (6 bases). Trimming left V 5 bases short and J 2 bases short, with 13 bases between. The CDR3 length is 14 residues. CDR1 is MNHNS and CDR2 is SASEGT in the germline V gene.